The text below deals with one T cell receptor (beta chain). A read error may explain this, as a much larger clone is one base away. The data originate from a study of immune heterogeneity within non-small cell lung tumors. Bulk tumor gDNA, around 630 ng per sample, served as the TCR template. Spaced far apart, several biopsies were taken from each primary tumor during surgery. The patients were newly diagnosed with non-small cell lung cancer, had not been treated, and had curative surgery. V shed 8 bases, J shed 7 bases, and the junction held 11 bases outside the gene matches. Germline V gene data show CDR1 as SGDLS and CDR2 as YYNGEE. The CDR3 is 14 amino acids. TCR beta CDR3 amplification used multiplex PCR with 32 V and 13 J primers. TCRdb ran MiXCR on the multiplex PCR reads and lists one entry per CDR3 protein. The table includes 15,000 or so distinct CDR3 sequences, around 27% detected once.

The sample consisted of lung tumor tissue. The TCR originated in a man aged 40-49 years with non-small cell lung cancer. The chain joins TRBV9 to TRBJ1-4; 7 nucleotides line up with TRBD1. CDR3: CARSPGTASEKLFF. The DNA for the CDR3 is TGTGCCAGAAGCCCCGGGACAGCAAGTGAAAAACTGTTTTTT.